This record covers a single T cell receptor (beta chain). The antigen is not known. Together with a sample-barcoded 5' primer, a J-beta primer mix was included in a second PCR lasting roughly 7 to 11 cycles. Each single sample gave us at least 2.5 million CDR3-containing paired-end reads. TCRdb re-derived calls from the 5' RACE reads in MiXCR, one entry per CDR3 protein. Among about 1.4 million distinct CDR3 sequences listed, roughly 60% were seen once. The sample belongs to a study of blood T cells in healthy people across ages. Peripheral blood was drawn, approximately 9.7 milliliters per donor. Study-wide results and limits: Long-lived donors carried more naive CD4+ cells and greater diversity than aged donors.

Looked up from germline, CDR1 is ENHRY and CDR2 is SYGVKD. The germline V and J ends were trimmed by 2 bases and 6 bases, with 11 bases remaining between them. The CDR3 has 15 residues. The sequence was obtained from a man aged 18 to 35 in good health. The chain couples TRBV10-3 to TRBJ1-6; D not certain. Material for sequencing was blood. CDR3 loop: CAISEMKGGNSPLHF. CDR3 nucleotides: TGTGCCATCAGTGAGATGAAGGGAGGTAATTCACCCCTCCACTTT.